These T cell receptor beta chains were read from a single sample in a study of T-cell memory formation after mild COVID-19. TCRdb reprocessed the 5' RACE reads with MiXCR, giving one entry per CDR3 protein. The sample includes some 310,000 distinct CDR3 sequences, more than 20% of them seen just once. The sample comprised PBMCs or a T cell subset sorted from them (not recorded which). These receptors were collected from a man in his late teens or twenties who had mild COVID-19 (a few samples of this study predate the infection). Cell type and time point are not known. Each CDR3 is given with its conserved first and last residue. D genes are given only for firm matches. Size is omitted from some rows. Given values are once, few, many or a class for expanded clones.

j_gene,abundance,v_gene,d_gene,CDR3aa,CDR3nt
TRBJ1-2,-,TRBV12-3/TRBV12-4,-,CSSNRGVVDGYTF,TGTTCCAGCAATCGGGGGGTCGTCGATGGCTACACCTTC
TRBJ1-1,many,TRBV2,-,CASMRTEAFF,TGTGCCAGCATGCGGACTGAAGCTTTCTTT
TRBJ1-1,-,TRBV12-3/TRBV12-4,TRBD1,CASSSPGQGSTEAFF,TGTGCCAGCAGTTCTCCGGGACAGGGTAGCACTGAAGCTTTCTTT
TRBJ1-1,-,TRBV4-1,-,CASSQEGADTEAFF,TGCGCCAGCAGCCAAGAGGGGGCCGACACTGAAGCTTTCTTT
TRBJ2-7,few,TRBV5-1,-,CASSHQTGLAYEQYF,TGCGCCAGCAGCCATCAAACAGGACTGGCCTACGAGCAGTACTTC
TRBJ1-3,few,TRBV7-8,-,CASSLVQGTGNTIYF,TGTGCCAGCAGCTTAGTTCAGGGAACTGGAAACACCATATATTTT
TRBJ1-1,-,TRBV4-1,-,CASSQVGSGAFF,TGCGCCAGCAGCCAAGTAGGGAGTGGGGCTTTCTTT
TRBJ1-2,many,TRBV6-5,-,CASSSPTGYNGYTF,TGTGCCAGCAGCAGCCCCACAGGGTATAATGGCTACACCTTC
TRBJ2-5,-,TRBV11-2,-,CASSLARIRETQYF,TGTGCCAGCAGCTTAGCCCGGATTAGGGAGACCCAGTACTTC
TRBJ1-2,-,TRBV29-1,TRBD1,CSVDRALNYGYTF,TGCAGCGTCGACAGGGCGCTGAACTATGGCTACACCTTC
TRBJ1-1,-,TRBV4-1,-,CASRKGPGSKGTEAFF,TGCGCCAGCAGGAAAGGACCGGGCTCCAAGGGGACTGAAGCTTTCTTT
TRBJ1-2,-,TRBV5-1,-,CASKETPANYGYTF,TGCGCCAGCAAGGAAACTCCAGCGAACTATGGCTACACCTTC
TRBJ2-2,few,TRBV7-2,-,CASRVPEGGELFF,TGTGCCAGCAGGGTACCCGAGGGCGGGGAGCTGTTTTTT
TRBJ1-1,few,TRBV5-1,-,CASWRGGGDTEAFF,TGCGCCAGCTGGCGGGGGGGTGGTGACACTGAAGCTTTCTTT
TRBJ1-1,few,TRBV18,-,CASSPTTGNTEAFF,TGTGCCAGCTCACCGACGACAGGGAACACTGAAGCTTTCTTT
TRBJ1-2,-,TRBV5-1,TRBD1,CASSYTGGDGYTF,TGCGCCAGCAGCTACACAGGGGGCGACGGCTACACCTTC
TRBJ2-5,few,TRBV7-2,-,CASSRRNGGKETQYF,TGTGCCAGCAGCCGAAGGAACGGGGGAAAAGAGACCCAGTACTTC
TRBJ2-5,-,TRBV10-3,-,CAISESVQGGTQYF,TGTGCCATCAGTGAGTCGGTCCAGGGAGGGACCCAGTACTTC
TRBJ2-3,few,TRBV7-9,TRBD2,CASSFFSSGAADTQYF,TGTGCCAGCAGCTTTTTCTCTAGCGGGGCCGCAGATACGCAGTATTTT
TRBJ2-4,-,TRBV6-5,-,CASRSPGTDIQYF,TGTGCCAGCAGGTCCCCAGGGACGGACATTCAGTACTTC
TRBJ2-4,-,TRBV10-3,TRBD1,CAISARQGENIQYF,TGTGCCATCAGTGCGAGACAGGGGGAAAACATTCAGTACTTC
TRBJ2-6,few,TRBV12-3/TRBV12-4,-,CASSFWSGANVLTF,TGTGCCAGCAGTTTTTGGTCTGGGGCCAACGTCCTGACTTTC